This T cell receptor beta chain is drawn from a study of CD8 T cells in ankylosing spondylitis. V lost 0 bases and J lost 3, with 3 bases in between. Germline lookup yields CDR1 SQVTM and CDR2 ANQGSEA. The length of the CDR3 is 11 residues. TCRdb used MiXCR to reprocess the 5' RACE reads, holding one entry per CDR3 protein. The table includes around 320,000 distinct CDR3 sequences, 20% detected once. This clonotype has at least ten counts. The sample consisted of blood, either unsorted or a sorted T cell fraction (not recorded which). The chain is built from TRBV29-1 and TRBJ2-7; D remains unclear. The source of this sequence is a female donor with ankylosing spondylitis or in good health (not recorded which). CDR3 nucleotide sequence: TGCAGCGTTGAAGAGAGCTACGAGCAGTACTTC. Its translation: CSVEESYEQYF.